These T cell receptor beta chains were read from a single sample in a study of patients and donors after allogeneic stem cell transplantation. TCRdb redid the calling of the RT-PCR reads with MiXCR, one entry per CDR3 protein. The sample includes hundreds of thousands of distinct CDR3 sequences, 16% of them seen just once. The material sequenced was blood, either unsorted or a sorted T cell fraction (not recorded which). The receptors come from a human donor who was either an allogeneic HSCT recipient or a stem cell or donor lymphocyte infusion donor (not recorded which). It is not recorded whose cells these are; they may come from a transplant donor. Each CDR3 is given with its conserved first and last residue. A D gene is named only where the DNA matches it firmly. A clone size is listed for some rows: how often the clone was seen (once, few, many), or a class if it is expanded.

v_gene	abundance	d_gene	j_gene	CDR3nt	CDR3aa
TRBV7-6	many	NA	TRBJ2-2	TGTGCCAGCAGCTTAGTACTCCACCGGGAGCTGTTTTTT	CASSLVLHRELFF
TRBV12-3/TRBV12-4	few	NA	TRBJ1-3	TGTGCCAGCAGGTCCGGGCCGACTCAGAGTAACACCATATATTTT	CASRSGPTQSNTIYF
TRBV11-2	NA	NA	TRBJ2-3	TGTGCCAGCAGCTTAAGGGGGATGACAGATACGCAGTATTTT	CASSLRGMTDTQYF
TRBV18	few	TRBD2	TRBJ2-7	TGTGCCAGCTCACCCCCCCGGAGACCAGCGGGGCCTCCCTACGAGCAGTACTTC	CASSPPRRPAGPPYEQYF
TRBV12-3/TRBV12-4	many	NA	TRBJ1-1	TGTGCCAGCAGTTACGCCGCCGGGACGGTGAACACTGAAGCTTTCTTT	CASSYAAGTVNTEAFF
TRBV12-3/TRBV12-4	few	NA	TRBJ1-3	TGTGCCAGCAGAACCAACAGGTTTGCTGGTGGGGCCATATATTTT	CASRTNRFAGGAIYF
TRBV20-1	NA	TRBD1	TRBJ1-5	TGCAGTGCTACGGTCGGCAGGGGGCCCTCCGGGGGTCAGCCCCAGCATTTT	CSATVGRGPSGGQPQHF
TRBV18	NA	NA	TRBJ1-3	TGTGCCAGCTCACCAAGAGGGGTAGCTGGAAACACCATATATTTT	CASSPRGVAGNTIYF
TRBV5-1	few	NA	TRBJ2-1	TGCGCCAGCAGGTCGGACATCTACAATGAGCAGTTCTTC	CASRSDIYNEQFF
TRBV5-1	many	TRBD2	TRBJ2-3	TGCGCCAGCAGCTTGCTCCCACTAGCGGGAGGAGGAGTAGGCACAGATACGCAGTATTTT	CASSLLPLAGGGVGTDTQYF
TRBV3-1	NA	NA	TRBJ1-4	TGTGCCAGCAGCCGTGGCGAAAAACTGTTTTTT	CASSRGEKLFF
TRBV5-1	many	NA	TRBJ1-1	TGCGCCAGCAGCCGGGGAATGAACACTGAAGCTTTCTTT	CASSRGMNTEAFF
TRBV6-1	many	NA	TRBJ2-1	TGTGCCAGCAGGCCCTCCTACAATGAGCAGTTCTTC	CASRPSYNEQFF
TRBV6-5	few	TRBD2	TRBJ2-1	TGTGCCAGCAGTTACTCTAGCGGGCCCCTGGCAGGTAATGAGCAGTTCTTC	CASSYSSGPLAGNEQFF
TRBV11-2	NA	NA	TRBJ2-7	TGTGCCAGCAGCTTAGATCCCGGGCAGGGCGGAACTTACGAGCAGTACTTC	CASSLDPGQGGTYEQYF
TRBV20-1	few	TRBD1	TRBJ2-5	TGCAGTGCTAGTATAGGGGGCGCAGGGGAGACCCAGTACTTC	CSASIGGAGETQYF